These T cell receptor beta chains were read from a single sample in a study of CD4 T cells in relation to SARS-CoV-2 and coronaviruses. Produced via immunoSEQ multiplex PCR; TCRdb's table is partial and in-frame only. Of 30,000 to 45,000 clones detected, more than 60% appear once; the ten largest clones hold roughly 2.8%. These receptors' antigens are unknown. The sample consisted of memory CD4+ T cells from PBMCs, cultured in vitro. These receptors came from an adult with COVID-19. Both conserved end residues are part of each CDR3. A D gene is named only where the DNA matches it firmly. Size is omitted from some rows. Given values are once, few, many or a class for expanded clones.

length | D | size | J | V | DNA | CDR3
16 | . | . | TRBJ1-4 | TRBV5-1 | TGCGCCAGCAGCTTGGTAGGCGGAGCAACTAATGAAAAACTGTTTTTT | CASSLVGGATNEKLFF
13 | . | few | TRBJ2-7 | TRBV5-4 | TGTGCCAGCAGCTTTGGGACTTTTTACGAGCAGTACTTC | CASSFGTFYEQYF
15 | . | . | TRBJ2-1 | TRBV6-6 | TGTGCCAGCAGTTACTCGATGGAGGCGGGCAATGAGCAGTTCTTC | CASSYSMEAGNEQFF
12 | . | . | TRBJ2-3 | TRBV6-1 | TGTGCCAGCAGTGAAACTAGTTATACGCAGTATTTT | CASSETSYTQYF
13 | . | . | TRBJ1-1 | TRBV2 | TGTGCCAGCAGTGAACAGGGTAAAGCTGAAGCTTTCTTT | CASSEQGKAEAFF
16 | TRBD2 | . | TRBJ2-1 | TRBV15 | TGTGCCACCAGCAGAAAAAGCGGGACCACCTACAATGAGCAGTTCTTC | CATSRKSGTTYNEQFF
14 | TRBD1 | . | TRBJ2-1 | TRBV27 | TGTGCCAGCAGTTTACAGGGGGCTTACAATGAGCAGTTCTTC | CASSLQGAYNEQFF
14 | . | . | TRBJ2-3 | TRBV27 | TGTGCCAGCAGTTTTGGGGGTGGCACAGATACGCAGTATTTT | CASSFGGGTDTQYF
15 | . | . | TRBJ1-1 | TRBV30 | TGTGCCTGGAGTGCAACCGGGGCAATTATGGAGGAAGCTTTCTTT | CAWSATGAIMEEAFF
16 | TRBD2 | . | TRBJ2-5 | TRBV7-2 | TGTGCCAGCAGCTCGAGGACTAGCGGGAGTCGAGAGACCCAGTACTTC | CASSSRTSGSRETQYF
12 | . | . | TRBJ2-7 | TRBV28 | TGTGCCAGCAGTTTAGGTCGGTACGAGCAGTACTTC | CASSLGRYEQYF
14 | . | . | TRBJ1-3 | TRBV28 | TGTGCCAGCCAACAACCCCCCCCTCGTAACACCATATATTTT | CASQQPPPRNTIYF
15 | . | . | TRBJ2-1 | TRBV11-2 | TGTGCCAGCAGCTTAGATCGAGGAACATACAATGAGCAGTTCTTC | CASSLDRGTYNEQFF
15 | TRBD2 | . | TRBJ2-4 | TRBV6-6 | TGTGCCAGCAGTACGGGGGGGCTAGCCAAAAACATTCAGTACTTC | CASSTGGLAKNIQYF
17 | TRBD2 | . | TRBJ2-1 | TRBV6-2/TRBV6-3 | TGTGCCAGCAGTCACGGGGCTAGCGGGAGGGACTACAATGAGCAGTTCTTC | CASSHGASGRDYNEQFF
13 | . | . | TRBJ2-7 | TRBV20-1 | TGCAGTGCTAGTAAAGGGGTCTCCTACGAGCAGTACTTC | CSASKGVSYEQYF
17 | . | . | TRBJ2-4 | TRBV3-1/TRBV3-2 | TGTGCCAGCAGCCAGACTCCGTCGGGGTCTGCCAAAAACATTCAGTACTTC | CASSQTPSGSAKNIQYF
13 | . | . | TRBJ2-3 | TRBV27 | TGTGCCAGCAGTGCGGAGCTTGCAGATACGCAGTATTTT | CASSAELADTQYF
14 | . | . | TRBJ1-1 | TRBV2 | TGTGCCAGCAGTGAAGAGGTAGGGGGAGCTTTAACTTTCTTT | CASSEEVGGALTFF
14 | . | . | TRBJ2-2 | TRBV13 | TGTGCCAGCAGCTTGGCGGGACATCCAGGGGAGCTGTTTTTT | CASSLAGHPGELFF
15 | . | . | TRBJ1-6 | TRBV27 | TGTGCCAGCACCCAACCCGGCTCCTATAATTCACCCCTCCACTTT | CASTQPGSYNSPLHF
13 | . | few | TRBJ2-2 | TRBV9 | TGTGCCAGCAGCGTAGCCACAGCCGGGGAGCTGTTTTTT | CASSVATAGELFF
14 | . | few | TRBJ2-3 | TRBV29-1 | TGCAGCGTCTTATCCCGCTCTAGCACAGATACGCAGTATTTT | CSVLSRSSTDTQYF
14 | . | once | TRBJ1-3 | TRBV18 | TGTGCCAGCTCAACGACCGCGCCTGGAAACACCATATATTTT | CASSTTAPGNTIYF
15 | . | . | TRBJ1-1 | TRBV29-1 | TGCAGCGGGTCGAAGGAGGCAGGGGCGTACACTGAAGCTTTCTTT | CSGSKEAGAYTEAFF
14 | . | . | TRBJ2-5 | TRBV28 | TGTGCCAGCCAAACAGGGGGGGAACAAGAGACCCAGTACTTC | CASQTGGEQETQYF
18 | . | . | TRBJ1-3 | TRBV25-1 | TGTGCCAGCAGTGACCCAAAAGGGGCAGGGAGCCCTGGAAACACCATATATTTT | CASSDPKGAGSPGNTIYF
13 | . | . | TRBJ2-7 | TRBV6-5 | TGTGCCAGCAATGGGGGGAACCGATACGAGCAGTACTTC | CASNGGNRYEQYF
16 | TRBD2 | . | TRBJ2-5 | TRBV6-5 | TGTGCCAGCAGTTACTCACGCGGGAGGGCGAGGGAGACCCAGTACTTC | CASSYSRGRARETQYF
16 | . | . | TRBJ2-3 | TRBV2 | TGTGCCAGCAGTGAAGCGCTGGACACTAGCACAGATACGCAGTATTTT | CASSEALDTSTDTQYF
13 | . | few | TRBJ1-2 | TRBV12-3/TRBV12-4 | TGTGCCAGCAGCACCGGACAGAACTATGGCTACACCTTC | CASSTGQNYGYTF
14 | . | . | TRBJ2-1 | TRBV3-1/TRBV3-2 | TGTGCCAGCAGCCAACCAGGGTTTGGCAATGAGCAGTTCTTC | CASSQPGFGNEQFF
14 | . | . | TRBJ2-5 | TRBV11-2 | TGTGCCAGCAGCGCGATTACAGGGAAACAGACCCAGTACTTC | CASSAITGKQTQYF
12 | TRBD1 | . | TRBJ1-2 | TRBV6-5 | TGTGCCAGCAGTCCCGGACAGGGGGGCTACACCTTC | CASSPGQGGYTF
13 | TRBD1 | . | TRBJ2-7 | TRBV27 | TGTGCCAGCCAACGGGACAGGGGGCTCGAGCAGTACTTC | CASQRDRGLEQYF
14 | TRBD1 | . | TRBJ1-4 | TRBV10-2 | TGCGCCAGCACTTGGGACAGCGCTAATGAAAAACTGTTTTTT | CASTWDSANEKLFF
15 | TRBD2 | . | TRBJ2-1 | TRBV7-2 | TGTGCCAGCAGCTTAAGCGGGAATGCCTACAATGAGCAGTTCTTC | CASSLSGNAYNEQFF
15 | . | . | TRBJ2-2 | TRBV23-1 | TGCGCCAGCAGTCTCCCAAATGGGGCCACCGGGGAGCTGTTTTTT | CASSLPNGATGELFF
15 | TRBD2 | . | TRBJ2-1 | TRBV18 | TGTGCCAGCTCACCAGTACTAGCGGAATACAATGAGCAGTTCTTC | CASSPVLAEYNEQFF
16 | TRBD2 | . | TRBJ2-5 | TRBV11-3 | TGTGCCAGCAGCCCCACTAGCGGGGGGGGGCAAGAGACCCAGTACTTC | CASSPTSGGGQETQYF
15 | TRBD1 | . | TRBJ2-2 | TRBV27 | TGTGCCAGCAGTTTAGACAGGGCCCTCACCGGGGAGCTGTTTTTT | CASSLDRALTGELFF
12 | . | few | TRBJ2-3 | TRBV12-3/TRBV12-4 | TGTGCCAGCAGCAAGACCACAGATACGCAGTATTTT | CASSKTTDTQYF
12 | TRBD1 | . | TRBJ1-2 | TRBV6-5 | TGTGCCAGCAGCGCCGGGACAGGCGGCTACACCTTC | CASSAGTGGYTF
15 | TRBD2 | . | TRBJ2-5 | TRBV5-1 | TGCGCCAGCAGCCCGACTAGCGGGATAAGGGAGACCCAGTACTTC | CASSPTSGIRETQYF
17 | . | few | TRBJ2-3 | TRBV4-2 | TGTGCCAGCAGCCAAGAGGCTCAGCGGAGGGAGTCAGATACGCAGTATTTT | CASSQEAQRRESDTQYF
14 | TRBD2 | . | TRBJ2-5 | TRBV5-1 | TGCGCCAGCAGCGACCCGACTAGCGCTGAGACCCAGTACTTC | CASSDPTSAETQYF
18 | TRBD2 | . | TRBJ2-1 | TRBV2 | TGTGCCAGCAGTATAGGACTAGCGGGAGGGGTAGTTCCCAATGAGCAGTTCTTC | CASSIGLAGGVVPNEQFF
15 | . | . | TRBJ2-3 | TRBV3-1/TRBV3-2 | TGTGCCAGCAGCCAGTATCTCGACAGATCAGATACGCAGTATTTT | CASSQYLDRSDTQYF